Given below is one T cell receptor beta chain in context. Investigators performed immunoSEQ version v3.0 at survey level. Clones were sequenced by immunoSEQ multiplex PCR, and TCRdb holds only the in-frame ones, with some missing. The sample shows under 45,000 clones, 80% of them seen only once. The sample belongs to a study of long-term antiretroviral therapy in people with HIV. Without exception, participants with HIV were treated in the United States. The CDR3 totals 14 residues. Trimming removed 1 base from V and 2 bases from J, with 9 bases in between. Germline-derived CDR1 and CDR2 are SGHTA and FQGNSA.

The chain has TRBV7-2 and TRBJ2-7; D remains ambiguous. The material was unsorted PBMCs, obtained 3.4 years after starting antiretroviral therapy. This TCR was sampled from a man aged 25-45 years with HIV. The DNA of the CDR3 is TGTGCCAGCAGCTTAGGGGATCCTACCTACGAGCAGTACTTC. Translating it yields CASSLGDPTYEQYF. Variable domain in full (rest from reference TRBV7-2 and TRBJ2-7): GAGVSQSPSNKVTEKGKDVELRCDPISGHTALYWYRQSLGQGLEFLIYFQGNSAPDKSGLPSDRFSAERTGGSVSTLTIQRTQQEDSAVYLCASSLGDPTYEQYFGPGTRLTVT.